Below are 25 T cell receptor beta chains sequenced from a single sample in a study of OX40 agonist ivuxolimab in advanced cancers. Here immunoSEQ multiplex PCR was the method, and the copy in TCRdb shows in-frame clones only, minus some. The sample gives about 82,000 clones, roughly nine tenths of which show up once; about 2.1% is in the top ten. Sequenced here: CD4+ or CD8+ T cells sorted from blood, sampled in a trial of the OX40 agonist ivuxolimab. The receptors stem from an adult with an advanced solid tumor such as melanoma, head and neck, liver or kidney cancer.

The chain links TRBV11-2 to TRBJ1-2, with D uncertain. With 5 bases removed from V and 5 bases from J, the gap between germline ends came to 12 bases. This CDR3 is built from 13 residues. Germline loops: CDR1 SGHAT, CDR2 FQNNGV. CDR3 loop: CASSATAAYGYTF. In DNA form, the CDR3 reads TGTGCCAGCAGCGCGACCGCGGCTTATGGCTACACCTTC.

The rearrangement joins TRBV10-2 to TRBJ1-5, with a weak D call TRBD1 (6 bases). Germline values: CDR1 WSHSY, CDR2 SAAADI. Trimming took 3 bases from V and 9 from J, leaving 12 bases between them. This CDR3 region has 13 residues. The CDR3 here is CASSERGIGPQHF. Here the CDR3 DNA reads TGCGCCAGCAGTGAAAGGGGGATCGGGCCCCAGCATTTT.

The rearrangement links TRBV28 to TRBJ1-4; D is unclear. The CDR3 length is 13 residues. V lost 3 bases to trimming and J lost 8 bases, with 10 bases between them. Germline V gives CDR1 MDHEN, CDR2 SYDVKM. This chain's CDR3 is CASSFPAFEKLFF. CDR3 coding DNA: TGTGCCAGCAGTTTCCCGGCGTTCGAAAAACTGTTTTTT.

CDR3 DNA sequence: TGTGCCAGCAGCCCCAAGCCTCCGGGACAGTCGATCTCCTACGAGCAGTACTTC. It translates to CASSPKPPGQSISYEQYF. This chain connects TRBV13 to TRBJ2-7, with TRBD1 matching 7 bases. The ends lost 5 bases at V and 0 bases at J; junction bases unmatched: 16. CDR1 and CDR2 from the germline V gene are PRHDT and FYEKMQ (reference sequence). CDR3 size: 18 residues.

The chain couples TRBV5-6 to TRBJ2-2; TRBD1 might be the D (6 bases). This CDR3 region has 13 residues. From germline, CDR1 is SGHDT and CDR2 YYEEEE. V was shortened by 3 bases and J by 7 bases, with 10 bases between the two germline ends. CDR3 nucleotides: TGTGCCAGCAGCTCCGGGACAAACGGGGAGCTGTTTTTT. Its protein product is CASSSGTNGELFF.

The chain links TRBV27 to TRBJ1-6, with D tentatively TRBD1 (5 bases). The germline V gene has CDR1 MNHEY and CDR2 SMNVEV (reference sequence). CDR3 length equals 15 residues. With 6 bases removed from V and 8 bases from J, the gap between germline ends came to 17 bases. The CDR3: CASSPGLGADSPLHF. For the CDR3, the DNA is TGTGCCAGCAGCCCGGGGCTAGGGGCTGATTCACCCCTCCACTTT.

The chain carries TRBV19 and TRBJ2-4; 7 bases line up with TRBD1. CDR1 is LNHDA, CDR2 SQIVND, per germline (reference sequence). The V and J ends lost 10 bases and 9 bases, in that order; junction bases with no gene match: 15. The CDR3 runs 14 residues. The CDR3 is CATSLKGDRAIQYF. The CDR3 DNA reads as TGTGCCACATCCTTAAAGGGCGACAGGGCCATTCAGTACTTC.

This clone was observed once. The J gene is TRBJ2-1, the V gene TRBV4-1; D might be TRBD2 (5 bases). CDR1 is MGHRA and CDR2 is YSYEKL in the germline V gene. The CDR3 consists of 14 residues. V dropped 7 bases and J dropped 0 bases, with 10 bases sitting between them. CDR3 sequence reads: CASTGGPSYNEQFF. The CDR3, as DNA: TGCGCCAGCACCGGAGGCCCCTCCTACAATGAGCAGTTCTTC.

CDR3 DNA: TGCGCCAGCAGCCATATCGACAGGGCTGCAGGGAATGAGCAGTTCTTC. This codes for CASSHIDRAAGNEQFF. The chain uses TRBV4-3 and TRBJ2-1, with TRBD1 matching 7 bases. CDR1 LGHNA and CDR2 YSLEER come from the germline V gene. This CDR3 has 16 amino acids. With 3 bases clipped from V and 7 bases from J, the junction kept 12 bases outside the gene matches.

This chain joins TRBV6-5 and TRBJ2-7; no reliable D call. Trimming removed 0 bases from V and 3 bases from J, with 15 bases in between. Germline V gene lookup returns CDR1 MNHEY and CDR2 SVGAGI. CDR3 length: 16 amino acids. CDR3 sequence (DNA): TGTGCCAGCAGTTACTCGGGCCCCCGCACTGGCTACGAGCAGTACTTC. It specifies CASSYSGPRTGYEQYF.

The chain is built from TRBV7-2 and TRBJ1-4, with TRBD1 as a possible D gene (5 bases). The CDR3 contains 15 residues. With 5 bases removed from V and 8 bases from J, the gap between germline ends came to 18 bases. The germline gives CDR1 SGHTA, CDR2 FQGNSA. CDR3 nucleotides: TGTGCCAGCAGCCCAACCGGGACCTTCTCCGAAAAACTGTTTTTT. Its translation: CASSPTGTFSEKLFF.

The chain couples TRBV10-2 to TRBJ2-5; D is undetermined. Germline V gives CDR1 WSHSY, CDR2 SAAADI. CDR3 length equals 12 residues. V shed 0 bases and J shed 5 bases, with 4 bases lying between them. The CDR3 protein is CASSESWETQYF. CDR3 bases: TGCGCCAGCAGTGAGTCTTGGGAGACCCAGTACTTC.

The chain is built from TRBV28 and TRBJ2-2, with 9 bases aligning to TRBD2. The V segment lost 3 bases and the J segment 3 bases; nucleotides outside the gene matches: 5. The CDR3 totals 16 residues. Per germline, CDR1 MDHEN and CDR2 SYDVKM. The CDR3 DNA is TGTGCCAGCAGTTTGGGACTAGCCCGGTACACCGGGGAGCTGTTTTTT. Amino acids: CASSLGLARYTGELFF.

This clone was seen only a few times. The rearrangement joins TRBV2 to TRBJ1-5; D is uncertain. The CDR3 has 15 amino acids. V was pared by 5 bases and J by 3 bases, with 14 bases between. Per germline, CDR1 SNHLY and CDR2 FYNNEI. Here the CDR3 DNA reads TGTGCCAGCAGTAACCTGAGAGGACTCAATCAGCCCCAGCATTTT. This sequence encodes CASSNLRGLNQPQHF.

The J gene is TRBJ2-5, the V gene TRBV29-1; no definite D call. The V end lost 4 bases, the J end lost 2 bases, and 5 bases lay between the germline ends. The CDR3 runs 11 residues. Germline V gene lookup returns CDR1 SQVTM and CDR2 ANQGSEA. The CDR3 coding sequence is TGCAGCGTTGGAATTCAAGAGACCCAGTACTTC. Protein sequence: CSVGIQETQYF.

This rearrangement joins TRBV19 to TRBJ1-4; unclear D gene. This CDR3 spans 11 amino acids. CDR1 LNHDA and CDR2 SQIVND come from the germline V gene (reference sequence). V was trimmed by 6 bases and J by 7 bases, leaving 6 bases between them. CDR3 coding DNA: TGTGCCAGTAGGCTGGGTGAAAAACTGTTTTTT. This sequence encodes CASRLGEKLFF.

This rearrangement joins TRBV7-2 to TRBJ1-1; 7 bases fit TRBD1. Germline V lookup: CDR1 SGHTA, CDR2 FQGNSA. With 6 bases clipped from V and 0 bases from J, the junction kept 1 base outside the gene matches. The CDR3 length is 13 residues. For the CDR3, the DNA is TGTGCCAGCAGGACAGGGCTGAACACTGAAGCTTTCTTT. Its protein product is CASRTGLNTEAFF.

The genes are TRBV19 and TRBJ2-7; TRBD1 matches 7 bases. The V gene end was trimmed by 3 bases and the J gene end by 4 bases; junction bases not matched to a gene: 9. Germline V gene data show CDR1 as LNHDA and CDR2 as SQIVND (reference sequence). There are 15 residues in the CDR3. In DNA, the CDR3 is TGTGCCAGTAGTATGGTAGTAGGGGGCTGGTACGAGCAGTACTTC. Encoded protein: CASSMVVGGWYEQYF.

The chain recombines TRBV14 with TRBJ2-5; TRBD2 matches at 8 bases. The V and J ends lost 3 bases and 7 bases, in that order; junction bases with no gene match: 10. Germline V gives CDR1 SGHDN, CDR2 FVKESK. The CDR3 runs to 15 residues. The CDR3 DNA reads TGTGCCAGCAGCCACTACAGGGCGGCGGGGGGGACCCAGTACTTC. It translates to CASSHYRAAGGTQYF.

V usage is TRBV7-2 and J usage is TRBJ1-1, with D possibly being TRBD1 (5 bases). V was cut by 5 bases and J by 0 bases, with 10 bases left in between. Germline-derived CDR1 and CDR2 are SGHTA and FQGNSA. This CDR3 is built from 14 residues. CDR3 amino acids: CASSRKGVNTEAFF. The DNA of the CDR3 is TGTGCCAGCAGCCGTAAAGGGGTGAACACTGAAGCTTTCTTT.

The chain has TRBV7-8 and TRBJ1-5; a weak D match, TRBD1 (5 bases). Per germline, CDR1 SGHVS and CDR2 FQNEAQ. V gave up 1 base and J gave up 2 bases, with 21 bases separating them. CDR3 length: 19 amino acids. The CDR3 DNA sequence: TGTGCCAGCAGCTTAGAAAACGCGTCCGGGGGAGGGGGCAATCAGCCCCAGCATTTT. Its translation: CASSLENASGGGGNQPQHF.

The chain is built from TRBV7-9 and TRBJ2-1; D ambiguous. The CDR3 length is 13 residues. Per germline, CDR1 SEHNR and CDR2 FQNEAQ (reference sequence). V lost 5 bases to trimming and J lost 6 bases, with 11 bases between them. The CDR3 DNA follows: TGTGCCAGCAGCCTCTTGGTGTCCAATGAGCAGTTCTTC. It is translated as CASSLLVSNEQFF.

The chain has TRBV6-6 and TRBJ2-7; 10 nucleotides agree with TRBD2. The CDR3 totals 15 residues. Trimming cost V 6 bases and J 1 base; bases outside gene matches: 6. Looked up from germline, CDR1 is MNHNY and CDR2 is SVGAGI (reference sequence). The chain's CDR3 is CASSPSGSRSYEQYF. The CDR3 DNA reads TGTGCCAGCAGCCCTAGCGGGAGTCGGTCCTACGAGCAGTACTTC.

The chain recombines TRBV2 with TRBJ2-3, with unresolved D. The CDR3 is made up of 15 amino acids. Deletions cut 7 bases from V and 0 bases from J, with 14 bases between. Germline values: CDR1 SNHLY, CDR2 FYNNEI. This chain's CDR3 is CASKRIPGSTDTQYF. The DNA of the CDR3 is TGTGCCAGCAAACGAATTCCGGGCAGCACAGATACGCAGTATTTT.

This chain uses TRBV30 with TRBJ2-7; TRBD1 is a possible D gene (6 bases). This CDR3 has 11 residues. Germline-derived CDR1 and CDR2 are GTSNPN and SVGIG (reference sequence). The V end lost 1 base, the J end lost 12 bases, and 13 bases lay between the germline ends. The CDR3 bases are TGTGCCTGGAGTGATACAGGGAGATGGTACTTC. This translates into CAWSDTGRWYF.